Given below is one T cell receptor beta chain in context. What it binds is unknown. The sample is drawn from a study of beta chain features in type 1 diabetes. Whole-study context: Patient and healthy donor groups were alike in age, gender and cell yields.

Averaging around 110 mL, one heparinised blood draw was given by each donor. The isolated RNA, all of it, was reverse transcribed, so expressed TCRB transcripts were what got sequenced. The method was immunoSEQ multiplex PCR; TCRdb's version includes in-frame clones alone and lacks a portion of them. The repertoire includes 300,000 to 350,000 clones, about 20% of them detected once, and roughly 0.045% sits in the top ten. Study-level findings and limits: Shortening that was moderate but significant affected the TCRB CDR3s of Type 1 diabetes patients in all four CD4+ subsets.

The sequenced material came from naive CD4+ T cells from blood. The clonotype originates from a woman under 30 in good health.

CDR3 in DNA: TGTGCCTGGAGTTCTCGACTAGCGGGGGTAAACAATGAGCAGTTCTTC. Translation gives CAWSSRLAGVNNEQFF. The chain couples TRBV30 to TRBJ2-1; TRBD2 agrees at 12 bases. In germline, CDR1 is GTSNPN, CDR2 SVGIG (reference sequence). The CDR3 loop spans 16 amino acids. J lost 5 bases, V lost 2 bases, and 7 bases had no gene match.